The T cell receptor (beta chain) under discussion was sequenced for a study of T cells after yellow fever vaccination. A single record per CDR3 protein comes from TCRdb applying MiXCR to the 5' RACE reads. The sample shows 500,000 to 650,000 distinct CDR3 sequences, 9% to 15% of them seen only once. The ends were cut back, 10 bases at V and 10 bases at J, with 23 bases in the middle. Germline V gene data show CDR1 as MNHEY and CDR2 as SVGEGT. CDR3 length equals 13 residues. The chain is built from TRBV6-2 or TRBV6-3 and TRBJ2-7; either TRBD1 or TRBD2 may supply D (5 bases each). The receptor was derived from a man aged 25-40 years who received the YFV17D yellow fever vaccine. Material: PBMCs, obtained on the day of the yellow fever booster vaccination. The CDR3 reads CATKQVLGPVQYF. The CDR3 DNA is TGTGCCACCAAACAGGTTCTGGGACCGGTACAGTACTTC.